The T cell receptor beta chain described here comes from a study of cytomegalovirus exposure and HLA in healthy donors. Study results and caveats: With high specificity and sensitivity, the classifier reportedly diagnosed cytomegalovirus status. Some V segments, TRBV6-2 and TRBV6-3 among them, were indistinguishable and were therefore excluded. The investigators catalogued 150 to 200 TCR beta chains as cytomegalovirus-associated. Earlier analysis looked at TCR beta V segments, and most were productive about 87% or about 30% of the time.

On this clone itself: Its specificity is not known.

The PCR had 60 Vbeta and 13 Jbeta primers. Profiling relied on immunoSEQ multiplex PCR, and the TCRdb table lists in-frame clones only, not all of them. The top ten hold approximately 4% of the sample, which has roughly 100,000 clones, over 75% seen once. In germline, CDR1 is MNHEY, CDR2 SVGAGI. This CDR3 is built from 13 residues. The ends were cut back, 4 bases at V and 1 base at J, with 7 bases in the middle. The chain joins TRBV6-5 to TRBJ1-2; D uncertain. The sample consisted of PBMCs. This TCR was sampled from a female donor in good health and CMV-seropositive. CDR3 protein: CASSLQFNYGYTF. The CDR3 coding sequence is TGTGCCAGCAGTTTGCAGTTTAACTATGGCTACACCTTC.